This T cell receptor (beta chain) is from a study of cytomegalovirus exposure and HLA in healthy donors. At the level of the study: HLA-typed donors contributed 65 million to 95 million unique TCRs, which were held in an early data release.

The junction had 8 bases not matched to a gene; V was cut back by 2 bases and J by 5 bases. This CDR3 region has 18 residues. Germline lookup yields CDR1 WNHNN and CDR2 SYGVQD (reference sequence). 13 Jbeta primers and 60 Vbeta primers were used for the PCR. Repertoires were generated with immunoSEQ multiplex PCR, while TCRdb's copy carries only in-frame clones and drops some. The profile shows roughly 180,000 clones, about four fifths of them singletons. Sequencing was done on a sample of PBMCs. The source of this sequence is a man aged 18 to 29 in good health and CMV-seronegative. The rearrangement uses TRBV10-1 and TRBJ2-3; 15 bases are a match to TRBD2. CDR3 sequence reads: CASSEPRTSGRAGDTQYF. For the CDR3, the DNA is TGCGCCAGCAGTGAGCCTCGGACTAGCGGGAGGGCCGGAGATACGCAGTATTTT.